Shown below are 30 T cell receptor beta chains from a single sample sequenced in a study of cytomegalovirus exposure and HLA in healthy donors (dated by TCRdb to about 2017). The library was built by means of the immunoSEQ multiplex PCR assay. The table comes from immuneACCESS by way of TCRdb, which keeps in-frame sequences with V and J called. Part of the clones is missing from these tables; in studies checked, under half for an unresolved V gene and the rest for unknown reasons. Across this sample there are around 56,000 clones, with 89% seen only once. About 15% of the sample comes from the top ten. The sequencing input was PBMCs. The receptor source for this set is a woman aged 18-29 years in good health and CMV-seronegative.

The chain links TRBV28 to TRBJ1-2; 9 positions match TRBD1. CDR3 size: 16 residues. Trimming took 3 bases from V and 6 from J; bases not matched to a gene: 11. The germline gives CDR1 MDHEN, CDR2 SYDVKM. The DNA for the CDR3 is TGTGCCAGCAGTTTCGCTCGGGGACAGGGCGGGGATGGCTACACCTTC. Amino acids: CASSFARGQGGDGYTF.

This chain joins TRBV4-2 and TRBJ1-2; D unclear. Germline loops: CDR1 LGHNA, CDR2 YNFKEQ. The length of the CDR3 is 14 residues. Trimming cost V 1 base and J 10 bases, with 16 bases left between them. For the CDR3, the DNA is TGTGCCAGCAGCCAAGCCGGCTGGGAGTTCCTCTACACCTTC. Amino acid sequence: CASSQAGWEFLYTF.

The gene calls are TRBV6-4 and TRBJ2-3, with 12 bases that match TRBD2. Looked up from germline, CDR1 is MRHNA and CDR2 is SNTAGT. V was clipped by 4 bases and J by 1 base; unmatched bases: 0. The CDR3 length is 15 residues. The CDR3 sequence is CASSGTSGGTDTQYF. CDR3 DNA: TGTGCCAGCAGTGGGACTAGCGGGGGCACAGATACGCAGTATTTT.

This chain connects TRBV7-2 to TRBJ2-1, with D possibly matching TRBD2 (5 bases). This CDR3 spans 15 amino acids. Trimming left V 2 bases short and J 4 bases short, with 12 bases between. Germline-derived CDR1 and CDR2 are SGHTA and FQGNSA. CDR3 region: CASSLRSGLYNEQFF. In DNA, the CDR3 is TGTGCCAGCAGCTTAAGGAGCGGTCTTTACAATGAGCAGTTCTTC.

This clone came up a few times. The J gene is TRBJ2-5, the V gene TRBV9; no firm D call. Germline V gives CDR1 SGDLS, CDR2 YYNGEE. V was cut by 1 base and J by 3 bases, with 4 bases left in between. This CDR3 contains 12 residues. The CDR3 is CASSVSEETQYF. Here the CDR3 DNA reads TGTGCCAGCAGCGTAAGCGAAGAGACCCAGTACTTC.

This chain links TRBV7-9 with TRBJ1-2, with D hard to call. The CDR3 totals 15 residues. V was pared by 4 bases and J by 4 bases, with 16 bases between. CDR1 and CDR2 (germline): SEHNR, FQNEAQ (reference sequence). CDR3 nucleotides: TGTGCCAGCAGCTCTTCAGCGCTCGTGGGCTATGGCTACACCTTC. Translation: CASSSSALVGYGYTF.

The chain recombines TRBV7-9 with TRBJ1-4; D unresolved. V lost 5 bases and J lost 2, with 18 bases in between. The CDR3 has 17 amino acids. Germline loops: CDR1 SEHNR, CDR2 FQNEAQ (reference sequence). The CDR3 coding sequence is TGTGCCAGCAGCCCCAGTTCCTTGGGAGGTACTAATGAAAAACTGTTTTTT. Protein product: CASSPSSLGGTNEKLFF.

For this clone: A read error may produce the germline difference seen at one junction end. This sequence joins TRBV7-8 and TRBJ2-7; 8 bases match TRBD2. The CDR3 consists of 11 residues. Germline assignment: CDR1 SGHVS and CDR2 FQNEAQ. CDR3 DNA sequence: TGTGCCAGCAGCTCGGGACTAGTAGAGTCATTC. This codes for CASSSGLVESF.

This sequence joins TRBV7-8 and TRBJ2-7; 9 bases align to TRBD2. Germline CDR1 and CDR2: SGHVS and FQNEAQ. The CDR3 is 16 amino acids. The J segment lost 3 bases and the V segment lost 1 base, leaving 7 bases of the junction unmatched. The CDR3, as DNA: TGTGCCAGCAGCTTAGTTGGGGGCGGGGGGGTCTACGAGCAGTACTTC. Protein: CASSLVGGGGVYEQYF.

The chain couples TRBV25-1 to TRBJ1-2, with 7 positions matching TRBD1. The CDR3 is 14 residues long. J was trimmed by 5 bases and V by 1 base; bases with no gene match: 4. Looked up from germline, CDR1 is MGHDK and CDR2 is SYGVNS. The CDR3 loop reads CASSESGRGYGYTF. The CDR3, as DNA: TGTGCCAGCAGTGAATCGGGCAGGGGGTATGGCTACACCTTC.

The chain carries TRBV6-6 and TRBJ2-3; 7 bases are a match to TRBD2. Germline values: CDR1 MNHNY, CDR2 SVGAGI (reference sequence). V dropped 5 bases and J dropped 0; count of bases not matched to a gene: 5. This CDR3 region has 15 residues. CDR3: CASSPGGWSTDTQYF. The CDR3 DNA sequence: TGTGCCAGCAGTCCCGGGGGGTGGAGCACAGATACGCAGTATTTT.

The gene calls are TRBV5-1 and TRBJ2-1; 8 bases match TRBD2. Looked up from germline, CDR1 is SGHRS and CDR2 is YFSETQ. The CDR3 is 18 amino acids. J was trimmed by 7 bases and V by 4 bases; bases with no gene match: 19. The CDR3 loop reads CASSRRRGGGSPRNEQFF. The CDR3 DNA reads as TGCGCCAGCAGCCGAAGGAGGGGCGGGGGGTCCCCGAGGAATGAGCAGTTCTTC. Combining the CDR3 with reference TRBV5-1 and TRBJ2-1 gives the whole variable domain KAGVTQTPRYLIKTRGQQVTLSCSPISGHRSVSWYQQTPGQGLQFLFEYFSETQRNKGNFPGRFSGRQFSNSRSEMNVSTLELGDSALYLCASSRRRGGGSPRNEQFFGPGTRLTVL.

The rearrangement links TRBV20-1 to TRBJ1-1; D remains ambiguous. Germline lookup yields CDR1 DFQATT and CDR2 SNEGSKA (reference sequence). The CDR3 sequence is 10 residues long. Trimming removed 4 bases at V and 6 bases at J, with 6 bases between. The CDR3 sequence is CSAMAAEAFF. CDR3 nucleotide sequence: TGCAGTGCTATGGCGGCTGAAGCTTTCTTT.

The chain employs TRBV7-6 and TRBJ1-1; tentative D call: TRBD1 (6 bases). V lost 8 bases to trimming and J lost 1 base, with 20 bases between them. Germline CDR1 and CDR2: SGHVS and FNYEAQ. The CDR3 is made up of 16 amino acids. The CDR3 region is CASGLPARGRNTEAFF. As DNA, the CDR3 is TGTGCCAGCGGCCTACCCGCCAGGGGAAGGAACACTGAAGCTTTCTTT.

The CDR3 spells CAISESTHGRGYEQYF. The CDR3 nucleotides read TGTGCCATCAGTGAGTCGACTCACGGCAGGGGCTACGAGCAGTACTTC. The chain recombines TRBV10-3 with TRBJ2-7; maybe TRBD1 (6 bases). Per germline, CDR1 ENHRY and CDR2 SYGVKD. V lost 0 bases and J 3 bases, leaving 15 bases between the germline ends. This CDR3 spans 16 amino acids.

This sequence joins TRBV7-2 and TRBJ2-5, with TRBD2 matching 11 bases. Germline trimming cut 4 bases from V and 0 bases from J; bases unmatched to any gene: 4. Per the germline V gene, CDR1 is SGHTA and CDR2 is FQGNSA. The CDR3 is 16 amino acids. The CDR3 spells CASSSRGLADQETQYF. In DNA, the CDR3 is TGTGCCAGCAGCTCCCGGGGACTAGCGGACCAAGAGACCCAGTACTTC.

V and J are TRBV6-1 and TRBJ1-1; TRBD1 matches at 7 bases. V dropped 7 bases and J dropped 5; count of bases not matched to a gene: 10. There are 14 residues in the CDR3. The germline V gene encodes CDR1 MNHNS and CDR2 SASEGT. CDR3 amino acids: CASIGWDRGTEAFF. The CDR3 DNA follows: TGTGCCAGCATCGGATGGGACAGAGGGACTGAAGCTTTCTTT.

The CDR3 sequence: CSVIKRVNNEQFF. CDR3 bases: TGCAGCGTGATAAAGCGGGTAAACAATGAGCAGTTCTTC. The V call is TRBV29-1, the J call TRBJ2-1, with D perhaps TRBD2 (6 bases). This CDR3 region has 13 residues. Germline V CDR1 and CDR2: SQVTM, ANQGSEA. Trimming removed 6 bases from V and 5 bases from J, with 14 bases in between.

This chain joins TRBV7-6 and TRBJ2-7; D is possibly TRBD1 (6 bases). Deletions cut 4 bases from V and 3 bases from J, with 10 bases between. Germline V gene data show CDR1 as SGHVS and CDR2 as FNYEAQ. The CDR3 sequence is 13 residues long. CDR3 nucleotide sequence: TGTGCCAGCAGCTCCAGGGGTCGCTACGAGCAGTACTTC. Protein: CASSSRGRYEQYF.

Comment on this clone: Other nucleotide sequences from this sample produce the same CDR3. The chain uses TRBV7-2 and TRBJ1-5, with unresolved D. CDR1 is SGHTA and CDR2 is FQGNSA in the germline V gene. Between the trimmed V and J ends, which lost 2 bases and 4 bases, there was a span of 6 bases. The CDR3 contains 13 residues. The CDR3 coding sequence is TGTGCCAGCAGCTTACGGGGTAATCAGCCCCAGCATTTT. Encoded protein: CASSLRGNQPQHF.

This clone was found once. V gene TRBV2 combines with J gene TRBJ2-5; 7 bases agree with TRBD2. Germline loops: CDR1 SNHLY, CDR2 FYNNEI. V was pared by 4 bases and J by 1 base, with 12 bases of the junction left unmatched. The CDR3 loop spans 17 amino acids. The CDR3 is CASSAGARAGPQETQYF. DNA of the CDR3: TGTGCCAGCAGTGCAGGCGCTCGAGCGGGGCCCCAAGAGACCCAGTACTTC.

The chain combines TRBV11-3 with TRBJ2-2; D might be TRBD1 (6 bases). The CDR3 contains 15 residues. V was trimmed by 1 base and J by 2 bases, leaving 8 bases between them. CDR1 is SGHNT and CDR2 is YENEEA in the germline V gene. CDR3 sequence: CASSLGGQNTGELFF. The CDR3 nucleotides read TGTGCCAGCAGCTTAGGGGGACAAAACACCGGGGAGCTGTTTTTT. The full variable domain, rest sourced from reference TRBV11-3 and TRBJ2-2, is EAGVVQSPRYKIIEKKQPVAFWCNPISGHNTLYWYLQNLGQGPELLIRYENEEAVDDSQLPKDRFSAERLKGVDSTLKIQPAELGDSAVYLCASSLGGQNTGELFFGEGSRLTVL.

The CDR3, as DNA: TGCAGCGTTGGAGACAGCTCTGGAAACACCATATATTTT. Translation: CSVGDSSGNTIYF. V and J are TRBV29-1 and TRBJ1-3; D might be TRBD1 (5 bases). Germline V gene lookup returns CDR1 SQVTM and CDR2 ANQGSEA. Trimming removed 4 bases from V and 0 bases from J, with 7 bases in between. CDR3 length: 13 amino acids.

This clone was seen a few times. The chain combines TRBV5-6 with TRBJ2-3, with 9 bases matching TRBD2. V shed 5 bases and J 4 bases; nucleotides not matched to a gene: 8. The CDR3 is made up of 15 amino acids. Germline lookup yields CDR1 SGHDT and CDR2 YYEEEE. The CDR3 DNA is TGTGCCAGCAGTAAAGCGGGAGGTCAGGCAGATACGCAGTATTTT. This codes for CASSKAGGQADTQYF.

In nucleotides, the CDR3 is TGCGCCAGCAGTCAAATCCTTTGGGGAGAGAACACTGAAGCTTTCTTT. The encoded protein is CASSQILWGENTEAFF. The chain has TRBV23-1 and TRBJ1-1; D gene ambiguous. TRBV23-1 qualifies as an ORF whose function is uncertain. The V and J ends lost 2 bases and 1 base respectively, with 14 bases between them. The CDR3 has 16 residues.

V and J are TRBV6-5 and TRBJ1-5; TRBD1 is a possible D gene (6 bases). The CDR3 has 12 residues. V lost 4 bases and J lost 7, with 8 bases in between. Germline V CDR1 and CDR2: MNHEY, SVGAGI. CDR3 in DNA: TGTGCCAGCAGTTCACAGGGACAGCCCCAGCATTTT. Residues: CASSSQGQPQHF.

This chain uses TRBV5-1 with TRBJ2-2, with 9 bases matching TRBD1. The germline CDR1 and CDR2 sequences are SGHRS and YFSETQ. The J segment lost 3 bases and the V segment lost 1 base, leaving 10 bases of the junction unmatched. The CDR3 is 18 residues long. The CDR3 bases are TGCGCCAGCAGCTTGCCACCGGGACAGGGACTATACACCGGGGAGCTGTTTTTT. This gives the protein CASSLPPGQGLYTGELFF. Looking up the rest from reference TRBV5-1 and TRBJ2-2 gives the full variable domain: KAGVTQTPRYLIKTRGQQVTLSCSPISGHRSVSWYQQTPGQGLQFLFEYFSETQRNKGNFPGRFSGRQFSNSRSEMNVSTLELGDSALYLCASSLPPGQGLYTGELFFGEGSRLTVL.

V gene TRBV7-9 combines with J gene TRBJ1-4; a possible D gene is TRBD1 (5 bases). Trimming cost V 4 bases and J 8 bases, with 17 bases left between them. This CDR3 is 15 amino acids long. Per the germline V gene, CDR1 is SEHNR and CDR2 is FQNEAQ (reference sequence). The CDR3 protein is CASSSIRGRGEKLFF. Written as DNA, the CDR3 is TGTGCCAGCAGCTCGATTCGTGGGAGGGGAGAAAAACTGTTTTTT.

The chain links TRBV4-2 to TRBJ1-1; TRBD1 agrees at 9 bases. The V and J ends lost 1 base and 3 bases, in that order; junction bases with no gene match: 0. Germline lookup yields CDR1 LGHNA and CDR2 YNFKEQ. The CDR3 runs to 14 residues. The CDR3, as DNA: TGTGCCAGCAGCCAAGGGACAGGGGACACTGAAGCTTTCTTT. It encodes CASSQGTGDTEAFF.

This clone has a single count. The rearrangement links TRBV15 to TRBJ2-7, with D tentatively TRBD1 (6 bases). Trimming left V 1 base short and J 4 bases short, with 17 bases between. This CDR3 is 16 amino acids long. Germline CDR1 reads LNHNV; CDR2 reads YYDKDF (reference sequence). Written as DNA, the CDR3 is TGTGCCACCAGCAGAGGAGGTTTTATGGGGGCTTACGAGCAGTACTTC. It specifies CATSRGGFMGAYEQYF.